The TCR beta chain described here comes from a study of type 1 regulatory T cells. The overall study: T-allo10 is an in vitro-generated, Tr1-enriched CD4 T cell product specific for alloantigen. Broader study findings: Tr1 cells had a more restricted TCR repertoire than non-Tr1 cells.

TCRdb reprocessed the reads via MiXCR and lists one record per CDR3 protein. Of about 42,000 distinct CDR3 sequences in the sample, about 12% were seen once. With 4 bases clipped from V and 3 bases from J, the junction kept 16 bases outside the gene matches. Germline CDR1 and CDR2: SGHKS and YYEKEE (reference sequence). The CDR3 totals 18 residues. To note about this clonotype: The antigen remains unidentified.

Sequencing was carried out using cultured non-Tr1 T cells, either the whole culture or a sorted T cell fraction (not recorded which). This TCR derives from a human donor in good health. The V call is TRBV5-5, the J call TRBJ1-5; the match to TRBD1 covers 7 bases. The DNA of the CDR3 is TGTGCCAGCAGCCCGATCTTACTTGACAGGGTTATCAATCAGCCCCAGCATTTT. As protein: CASSPILLDRVINQPQHF. The complete variable domain, with remaining parts taken from reference TRBV5-5 and TRBJ1-5, reads DAGVTQSPTHLIKTRGQQVTLRCSPISGHKSVSWYQQVLGQGPQFIFQYYEKEERGRGNFPDRFSARQFPNYSSELNVNALLLGDSALYLCASSPILLDRVINQPQHFGDGTRLSIL.